These 3 T cell receptor beta chains share one sample of origin, sequenced in a study of monozygotic twins with inflammatory bowel disease. Following a re-call of the 5' RACE reads, TCRdb has one entry per CDR3 protein and lacks DNA. The specimen's table records approximately 400,000 distinct CDR3 sequences. Input material: blood. Receptor source: a human donor with ulcerative colitis or Crohn's disease, or a healthy co-twin of an affected twin (not recorded which).

The chain uses TRBV11-1 and TRBJ1-2; absent DNA, TCRdb's TRBD1 call cannot be checked. The CDR3 is 14 residues long. CDR1 and CDR2 from the germline V gene are SGHAT and FQDESV (reference sequence). The CDR3 protein is CASSTVRISHGYTF.

This chain joins TRBV4-3 and TRBJ1-1. CDR3 length: 14 amino acids. The V gene's germline CDR1 is LGHNA and CDR2 YSLEER. Here the CDR3 reads CASSQGAENTEAFF.

The J gene is TRBJ2-1, the V gene TRBV12-3 or TRBV12-4; there is no DNA to check the TCRdb D call of TRBD2. The CDR3 is 16 amino acids. The CDR3 sequence is CASSLESSGPYNEQFF.